The 30 T cell receptor beta chains reported below all come from one sample, sequenced in a study of T cells after yellow fever vaccination. A single record per CDR3 protein comes from TCRdb applying MiXCR to the 5' RACE reads. The table records some 340,000 distinct CDR3 sequences, around a tenth of them present only once. The starting material was CD4+ T cells sorted from PBMCs, obtained 45 days after the yellow fever booster vaccination. Receptors were obtained from a man aged 18 to 29 who received the YFV17D yellow fever vaccine.

This clonotype has a count of ten or more. The CDR3 sequence: CASSLGDRIHNEQFF. The CDR3, as DNA: TGCGCCAGCAGCTTGGGGGACCGAATTCACAATGAGCAGTTCTTC. The chain is built from TRBV5-1 and TRBJ2-1; D could derive from TRBD1 or TRBD2 (5 bases each). Germline assignment: CDR1 SGHRS and CDR2 YFSETQ. The CDR3 loop spans 15 amino acids. The V gene lost 0 bases and the J gene lost 5 bases, with 12 bases spanning the gap.

This clonotype has a handful of counts. The V call is TRBV12-3 or TRBV12-4, the J call TRBJ1-5; D is ambiguous. The germline V and J ends were trimmed by 6 bases and 6 bases, with 12 bases remaining between them. The CDR3 loop spans 13 amino acids. CDR3 region: CASSRTRTQPQHF. The CDR3 region has the DNA TGTGCCAGCAGCCGAACTCGAACTCAGCCCCAGCATTTT.

The chain recombines TRBV5-1 with TRBJ2-3; 7 bases are a match to TRBD1. The CDR3 totals 13 residues. Germline V gene sequence: CDR1 SGHRS, CDR2 YFSETQ. Trimming at V came to 2 bases and at J to 6 bases, leaving 3 bases not matched to a gene. In DNA, the CDR3 is TGCGCCAGCAGCTTTCCACAGGGGGATACGCAGTATTTT. This sequence encodes CASSFPQGDTQYF.

This clonotype was detected a few times. V and J are TRBV6-5 and TRBJ1-2, with D perhaps TRBD1 (6 bases). Trimming left V 0 bases short and J 7 bases short, with 12 bases between. Germline V gene lookup returns CDR1 MNHEY and CDR2 SVGAGI. The length of the CDR3 is 14 residues. The CDR3: CASSYSMGASGYTF. The CDR3, as DNA: TGTGCCAGCAGTTACTCGATGGGGGCGAGTGGCTACACCTTC.

This clonotype appeared a few times. V is TRBV15 and J is TRBJ2-3; 9 nucleotides match TRBD1. This CDR3 comprises 14 residues. The trim removed 2 bases at V and 14 bases at J, leaving 11 bases unmatched. Germline values: CDR1 LNHNV, CDR2 YYDKDF (reference sequence). The CDR3 nucleotides read TGTGCCACCAGCAGACGAACGGACAGGGGTGGGACGTATTTT. Its protein product is CATSRRTDRGGTYF.

CDR3 protein: CSAGNTEAFF. CDR3 DNA: TGCAGTGCAGGTAACACTGAAGCTTTCTTT. The chain couples TRBV29-1 to TRBJ1-1; D is undetermined. Germline V gene lookup returns CDR1 SQVTM and CDR2 ANQGSEA. The CDR3 contains 10 residues. The variable domain in full, with the rest retrieved from reference TRBV29-1 and TRBJ1-1, is SAVISQKPSRDICQRGTSLTIQCQVDSQVTMMFWYRQQPGQSLTLIATANQGSEATYESGFVIDKFPISRPNLTFSTLTVSNMSPEDSSIYLCSAGNTEAFFGQGTRLTVV.

This clonotype was observed a few times. The chain joins TRBV4-1 to TRBJ1-4, with D maybe TRBD1 (5 bases). Germline CDR1 reads MGHRA; CDR2 reads YSYEKL. V was cut by 5 bases and J by 7 bases, with 14 bases left in between. The CDR3 runs 14 residues. The CDR3 sequence: CASSADGTREKLFF. CDR3 in DNA: TGCGCCAGCAGCGCCGACGGGACTCGTGAAAAACTGTTTTTT.

In its sample, this clonotype was seen a few times. V gene TRBV6-1 combines with J gene TRBJ1-2, with TRBD1 matching 8 bases. The CDR3 covers 14 residues. With 4 bases clipped from V and 4 bases from J, the junction kept 5 bases outside the gene matches. Germline V lookup: CDR1 MNHNS, CDR2 SASEGT. The CDR3 region has the DNA TGTGCCAGCAGTGGGGGGACAGGAGGCTATGGCTACACCTTC. Its translation is CASSGGTGGYGYTF.

The J gene is TRBJ1-1, the V gene TRBV4-3; D may be TRBD1 (5 bases). Germline V gene data show CDR1 as LGHNA and CDR2 as YSLEER. The CDR3 sequence is 16 residues long. V was shortened by 1 base and J by 4 bases, with 16 bases between the two germline ends. CDR3 protein: CASSQVLGGSGTEAFF. Here the CDR3 DNA reads TGCGCCAGCAGCCAAGTGTTGGGGGGAAGCGGCACTGAAGCTTTCTTT.

The V call is TRBV7-9, the J call TRBJ1-2; D call uncertain. The germline gives CDR1 SEHNR, CDR2 FQNEAQ (reference sequence). The CDR3 spans 13 residues. V gave up 5 bases and J gave up 4 bases, with 11 bases separating them. The CDR3: CASSPRLGYGYTF. The CDR3 nucleotides are TGTGCCAGCAGCCCCCGGTTAGGCTATGGCTACACCTTC.

This clonotype was observed a single time. CDR3 sequence: CASSRYQGANVLTF. CDR3 nucleotide sequence: TGTGCCAGCTCAAGATATCAGGGGGCCAACGTCCTGACTTTC. The chain links TRBV18 to TRBJ2-6, with D unresolved. Trimming removed 5 bases at V and 4 bases at J, with 9 bases between. Germline CDR1 reads KGHSH; CDR2 reads LQKENI. The CDR3 is 14 amino acids.

This clonotype was detected a few times. The rearrangement links TRBV5-1 to TRBJ1-1; perhaps TRBD1 as D (6 bases). The CDR3 runs 16 residues. Trimming removed 4 bases at V and 3 bases at J, with 19 bases between. The germline CDR1 and CDR2 sequences are SGHRS and YFSETQ. CDR3 sequence reads: CASSPGAGAVDTEAFF. Here the CDR3 DNA reads TGCGCCAGCAGCCCCGGGGCGGGGGCTGTCGACACTGAAGCTTTCTTT.

This clonotype was found a few times. V and J are TRBV5-6 and TRBJ2-1, with TRBD2 identical over 7 bases. The CDR3 sequence is 16 residues long. Germline loops: CDR1 SGHDT, CDR2 YYEEEE. V dropped 3 bases and J dropped 3; count of bases not matched to a gene: 9. The CDR3 loop is CASSSNTRGDYNEQFF. CDR3 nucleotide sequence: TGTGCCAGCAGCTCAAATACACGGGGGGACTACAATGAGCAGTTCTTC.

The sample holds a few counts of this clonotype. This chain links TRBV19 with TRBJ2-1; D not certain. The ends were cut back, 2 bases at V and 10 bases at J, with 12 bases in the middle. Germline CDR1 is LNHDA and CDR2 is SQIVND (reference sequence). The CDR3 is 13 amino acids. The CDR3 DNA is TGTGCCAGTAGTATATTGGGGTTCCAAGAGCAGTTCTTC. It yields the protein CASSILGFQEQFF.

J is TRBJ2-3 and V is TRBV6-2 or TRBV6-3, with D possibly being TRBD2 (5 bases). The CDR3 covers 16 residues. Trimming removed 0 bases at V and 5 bases at J, with 15 bases between. Germline V CDR1 and CDR2: MNHEY, SVGEGT. CDR3 protein: CASSYSSLARGDTQYF. The CDR3 coding sequence is TGTGCCAGCAGTTACTCGAGTCTAGCCCGAGGAGATACGCAGTATTTT.

This clonotype occurred many times. This rearrangement joins TRBV6-1 to TRBJ1-1; D ambiguous. The CDR3 runs to 13 residues. Deletions cut 7 bases from V and 4 bases from J, with 13 bases between. The germline V gene has CDR1 MNHNS and CDR2 SASEGT. The CDR3 protein is CASIFRAGTEAFF. The CDR3 DNA reads TGTGCCAGCATCTTTCGTGCGGGCACTGAAGCTTTCTTT.

J is TRBJ1-1 and V is TRBV4-1, with D possibly matching TRBD1 (5 bases). Trimming stripped 11 bases from V and 5 bases from J, with 21 bases between. Per germline, CDR1 MGHRA and CDR2 YSYEKL. The CDR3 totals 14 residues. The CDR3 is CASSGILRATEAFF. The DNA of the CDR3 is TGCGCCTCCTCAGGGATCCTAAGGGCGACTGAAGCTTTCTTT.

V usage is TRBV6-1 and J usage is TRBJ1-1; D uncertain. This CDR3 comprises 14 residues. Germline V lookup: CDR1 MNHNS, CDR2 SASEGT. V shed 1 base and J shed 5 bases, with 11 bases lying between them. CDR3 sequence: CASSEDPGGTEAFF. In DNA form, the CDR3 reads TGTGCCAGCAGTGAAGACCCGGGAGGAACTGAAGCTTTCTTT.

This clonotype appeared a few times. The rearrangement uses TRBV10-3 and TRBJ2-7; D ambiguous. V was trimmed by 5 bases and J by 5 bases, leaving 13 bases between them. Per the germline V gene, CDR1 is ENHRY and CDR2 is SYGVKD. The CDR3 is 13 residues long. The CDR3 spells CAISPNLGHEQYV. As DNA, the CDR3 is TGTGCCATCAGTCCAAACTTGGGCCACGAGCAGTACGTC.

This clonotype was seen a few times. The chain joins TRBV6-5 to TRBJ1-2; 10 bases are a match to TRBD1. Germline assignment: CDR1 MNHEY and CDR2 SVGAGI. Unmatched junction bases numbered 3, after V lost 1 base and J lost 1 base. The CDR3 is made up of 16 amino acids. Written as DNA, the CDR3 is TGTGCCAGCAGTTACTGGCGGACAGGGGGTAACTATGGCTACACCTTC. Residues: CASSYWRTGGNYGYTF.

The table lists this clonotype with a few counts. This chain connects TRBV5-1 to TRBJ2-5, with TRBD2 as a possible D gene (5 bases). In germline, CDR1 is SGHRS, CDR2 YFSETQ. V gave up 4 bases and J gave up 5 bases, with 12 bases separating them. The CDR3 runs to 13 residues. CDR3 DNA sequence: TGCGCCAGCAGCCCCGAGGGAAAGGAGACCCAGTACTTC. Residues: CASSPEGKETQYF.

The V and J genes are TRBV6-2 or TRBV6-3 and TRBJ1-2; D gene ambiguous. The germline V gene has CDR1 MNHEY and CDR2 SVGEGT. V lost 0 bases to trimming and J lost 6 bases, with 11 bases between them. This CDR3 has 14 residues. The CDR3 sequence: CASSYSRVGNGYTF. The CDR3 coding sequence is TGTGCCAGCAGTTACTCGAGAGTGGGGAATGGCTACACCTTC.

This clonotype was observed a handful of times. The chain employs TRBV28 and TRBJ2-4; D unclear. V lost 5 bases, J lost 8 bases, and 7 bases lay in between. The CDR3 loop spans 11 amino acids. Germline loops: CDR1 MDHEN, CDR2 SYDVKM. CDR3 coding DNA: TGTGCCAGCAGTCCAAGGGACATTCAGTACTTC. It yields the protein CASSPRDIQYF.

This sequence joins TRBV25-1 and TRBJ1-1; 7 nucleotides match TRBD1. V dropped 5 bases and J dropped 7; count of bases not matched to a gene: 1. This CDR3 is built from 11 residues. The germline gives CDR1 MGHDK, CDR2 SYGVNS. The CDR3 here is CASSQGDEAFF. DNA of the CDR3: TGTGCCAGCAGTCAGGGGGATGAAGCTTTCTTT.

At least ten counts were recorded for this clonotype. The chain uses TRBV5-6 and TRBJ2-3; 7 nucleotides match TRBD2. Unmatched junction bases numbered 5, after V lost 3 bases and J lost 1 base. Germline V gene lookup returns CDR1 SGHDT and CDR2 YYEEEE. There are 15 residues in the CDR3. CDR3 sequence (DNA): TGTGCCAGCAGCTCGGCGAGCGGGGGCACAGATACGCAGTATTTT. The encoded protein is CASSSASGGTDTQYF.

The chain combines TRBV18 with TRBJ2-1; D is perhaps TRBD2 (6 bases). Trimming took off 5 bases at V and 9 bases at J, with 17 bases between the two ends. This CDR3 comprises 14 residues. The germline gives CDR1 KGHSH, CDR2 LQKENI. This CDR3 reads CASSKSSEGSEQFF. The DNA for the CDR3 is TGTGCCAGCTCAAAGTCTAGCGAGGGGAGTGAGCAGTTCTTC.

There are a few counts of this clonotype. The CDR3 loop is CASSEGQGAQGRGKTQYF. CDR3 nucleotide sequence: TGTGCCAGCAGCGAGGGACAGGGGGCGCAAGGAAGGGGAAAGACCCAGTACTTC. The J gene is TRBJ2-5, the V gene TRBV4-2; 12 positions agree with TRBD1. This CDR3 contains 18 residues. The trim removed 5 bases at V and 6 bases at J, leaving 16 bases unmatched. CDR1 LGHNA and CDR2 YNFKEQ come from the germline V gene.

The chain employs TRBV5-1 and TRBJ1-5; the match to TRBD1 covers 9 bases. The CDR3 contains 14 residues. Germline-derived CDR1 and CDR2 are SGHRS and YFSETQ. J was trimmed by 4 bases and V by 4 bases; bases with no gene match: 3. CDR3 DNA: TGCGCCAGCAGCGCCGGGACAGGGAATCAGCCCCAGCATTTT. Residues: CASSAGTGNQPQHF.

In this sample, this clonotype turned up many times. The chain carries TRBV11-2 and TRBJ2-1, with a weak D call TRBD2 (6 bases). The germline V and J ends were trimmed by 3 bases and 3 bases, with 12 bases remaining between them. Germline CDR1 SGHAT, CDR2 FQNNGV. The CDR3 spans 15 residues. This CDR3 is CASSFTSSRYNEQFF. The DNA for the CDR3 is TGTGCCAGCAGCTTTACTAGCTCTCGCTACAATGAGCAGTTCTTC.

This sequence joins TRBV20-1 and TRBJ1-2, with D possibly being TRBD1 (6 bases). Germline CDR1 DFQATT, CDR2 SNEGSKA (reference sequence). Trimming took 6 bases from V and 4 from J, leaving 18 bases between them. This CDR3 has 14 residues. CDR3 sequence reads: CSAPGQWGVYGYTF. CDR3 bases: TGCAGTGCACCCGGACAGTGGGGGGTCTATGGCTACACCTTC.